This T cell receptor (beta chain) was retrieved from a study of shared clonotypes between healthy human individuals. The input for sorted-subset replicate PCRs was 200 to 250 ng DNA, approximately 30,000 T cell genomes. Some clones are missing from TCRdb's copy, which holds only in-frame ones; the method was immunoSEQ multiplex PCR. The sample lists 550,000 to 850,000 clones, around 67% seen once, with about 1.8% in the top ten. Study findings and constraints: The expectation was that sequencing depth would affect clonotype sharing among donors.

All donors qualified as healthy HIV-negative adults and had experienced no recent acute infections or vaccinations. The split of CD4+ cells yielded CD45RA+ naive and CD45RA-negative memory subsets. This CDR3 spans 14 amino acids. CDR1 and CDR2 (germline): SNHLY, FYNNEI. The V gene lost 2 bases and the J gene lost 6 bases, with 13 bases spanning the gap. On this clone itself: What it recognizes is unknown.

Sequenced sample: memory CD4+ T cells sorted from blood. Indicated subset: CD45RA-negative fraction. This rearrangement joins TRBV2 to TRBJ1-2, with D perhaps TRBD1 (5 bases). The sequence was collected from a woman younger than 45 in good health. Here the CDR3 DNA reads TGTGCCAGCAGTGAACAGGGTTTCCTCAATGGCTACACCTTC. It yields the protein CASSEQGFLNGYTF.